This T cell receptor (beta chain) was recovered during a study of blood T cells in healthy people across ages. Whenever a sample was processed, at least 6 million PBMCs were isolated. The study, taken as a whole, reports: Investigators treated diversity estimates from one million T cells as underestimates. With donor CMV status unknown, expanded clonotype changes were possibly confounded. Conclusively comparing naive with antigen-experienced cells was impossible with unsorted PBMCs.

V dropped 1 base and J dropped 3; count of bases not matched to a gene: 3. This CDR3 comprises 15 residues. Germline loops: CDR1 LGHNA, CDR2 YSLEER. Combining a sample-barcoded 5' primer with a J-beta primer mix, a second PCR ran for about 6 to 11 cycles. MiXCR was run by TCRdb on the 5' RACE reads, yielding one entry per CDR3 protein. The sample has under 2,000,000 distinct CDR3 sequences, just under 50% seen once. Points on this clonotype: Antigen: not known.

The receptor was isolated from a woman aged 40 to 50 in good health. Sequencing used blood. The chain recombines TRBV4-3 with TRBJ2-7; 10 bases fit TRBD2. The CDR3, as DNA: TGCGCCAGCAGCCAAGTAGCGGGGGGCGTCTACGAGCAGTACTTC. Residues: CASSQVAGGVYEQYF.